These 20 T cell receptor beta chains came from one sample sequenced in a study of blood T cells in healthy people across ages. Using a J-beta primer mix together with a sample-barcoded 5' primer, a second PCR was run for roughly 7 to 11 cycles. In TCRdb, the 5' RACE reads were re-called with MiXCR into one record per CDR3 protein. In the table there are over a million distinct CDR3 sequences, almost 60% of which are singletons. The sequencing sample was made of blood. The receptor source for this set is a man aged 18 to 30 in good health.

This clonotype showed up just a few times. The J gene is TRBJ2-1, the V gene TRBV5-4; tentatively, D is TRBD2 (6 bases). The CDR3 runs 11 residues. Per germline, CDR1 SGHNT and CDR2 YYREEE (reference sequence). Trimming took 7 bases from V and 7 from J, leaving 9 bases between them. CDR3 sequence reads: CASQAGNEQFF. The CDR3 DNA reads TGTGCCAGCCAAGCGGGTAATGAGCAGTTCTTC. The complete variable domain, with remaining parts taken from reference TRBV5-4 and TRBJ2-1, reads ETGVTQSPTHLIKTRGQQVTLRCSSQSGHNTVSWYQQALGQGPQFIFQYYREEENGRGNFPPRFSGLQFPNYSSELNVNALELDDSALYLCASQAGNEQFFGPGTRLTVL.

The CDR3 DNA is TGTGCCAGCAGTGAGACAGGGAGCTCCTACAATGAGCAGTTCTTC. Residues: CASSETGSSYNEQFF. The chain has TRBV6-1 and TRBJ2-1; 7 bases agree with TRBD1. This CDR3 spans 15 amino acids. Germline values: CDR1 MNHNS, CDR2 SASEGT. J lost 0 bases, V lost 3 bases, and 2 bases had no gene match.

The chain uses TRBV29-1 and TRBJ2-2; TRBD2 aligns across 9 bases. With 7 bases clipped from V and 10 bases from J, the junction kept 7 bases outside the gene matches. CDR3 length: 12 residues. Germline V lookup: CDR1 SQVTM, CDR2 ANQGSEA. The DNA of the CDR3 is TGCAGCGGGGGGGCTAGCGGGGTGGAGCTGTTTTTT. As protein: CSGGASGVELFF.

The chain combines TRBV6-6 with TRBJ2-1; D is possibly TRBD2 (6 bases). CDR1 is MNHNY and CDR2 is SVGAGI in the germline V gene (reference sequence). The CDR3 is 15 residues long. The ends were cut back, 5 bases at V and 7 bases at J, with 18 bases in the middle. The CDR3 DNA reads TGTGCCAGCAGTCACCTAGCGCCTCGGGGGAATGAGCAGTTCTTC. Protein sequence: CASSHLAPRGNEQFF.

This chain connects TRBV12-3 or TRBV12-4 to TRBJ2-1, with 8 positions matching TRBD2. J gave up 4 bases and V 1 base, and 3 bases lay outside the gene matches. The CDR3 has 15 amino acids. The CDR3: CASSLVSGDYNEQFF. The CDR3 region has the DNA TGTGCCAGCAGTTTAGTTAGCGGGGATTACAATGAGCAGTTCTTC.

This sequence joins TRBV7-9 and TRBJ2-2; TRBD2 might be the D (6 bases). CDR1 and CDR2 from the germline V gene are SEHNR and FQNEAQ (reference sequence). The V end lost 11 bases, the J end lost 7 bases, and 17 bases lay between the germline ends. This CDR3 region has 13 residues. The chain's CDR3 is CAAGAGPLGELFF. For the CDR3, the DNA is TGTGCCGCAGGCGCGGGGCCTCTCGGGGAGCTGTTTTTT.

V gene TRBV7-2 combines with J gene TRBJ1-2, with D perhaps matching TRBD1 (5 bases). The CDR3 spans 12 residues. Trimming stripped 5 bases from V and 5 bases from J, with 9 bases between. Germline CDR1 is SGHTA and CDR2 is FQGNSA. The CDR3 reads CASSTEGYGYTF. The CDR3 coding sequence is TGTGCCAGCAGCACCGAGGGGTATGGCTACACCTTC.

The genes are TRBV10-3 and TRBJ2-3; maybe TRBD2 (6 bases). CDR3 size: 13 residues. Germline CDR1 and CDR2: ENHRY and SYGVKD. CDR3 DNA sequence: TGTTCCAGCATGGGACTTCGTTCAGATACGCAGTATTTT. This codes for CSSMGLRSDTQYF.

The V call is TRBV10-3, the J call TRBJ2-4; D perhaps matches TRBD2 (5 bases). The DNA end lines up better with TRBJ2-5; the J call may be wrong. Germline V gives CDR1 ENHRY, CDR2 SYGVKD. This CDR3 spans 12 amino acids. The CDR3 here is CATLGGQETQYF. The CDR3, as DNA: TGTGCCACACTCGGCGGGCAAGAGACCCAGTACTTC.

CDR3 residues: CASSFGLAEKLFF. DNA of the CDR3: TGTGCCAGCAGTTTTGGCCTGGCTGAAAAACTGTTTTTT. The rearrangement uses TRBV27 and TRBJ1-4; no firm D call. The CDR3 is 13 residues long. Germline V gene data show CDR1 as MNHEY and CDR2 as SMNVEV (reference sequence). V dropped 3 bases and J dropped 7 bases, with 9 bases sitting between them.

A few counts support this clonotype. The V call is TRBV29-1, the J call TRBJ2-3; D is tentatively TRBD1 or TRBD2 (6 bases each). The V end lost 4 bases, the J end lost 3 bases, and 11 bases lay between the germline ends. Germline CDR1 is SQVTM and CDR2 is ANQGSEA. CDR3 length: 13 amino acids. CDR3 DNA sequence: TGCAGCGTTGGGCAAGGGGGGACAGATACGCAGTATTTT. Protein product: CSVGQGGTDTQYF.

This clonotype appeared many times. The rearrangement joins TRBV4-2 to TRBJ2-5, with 7 bases fitting TRBD2. The V gene end was trimmed by 0 bases and the J gene end by 4 bases; junction bases not matched to a gene: 5. This CDR3 has 15 amino acids. Germline-derived CDR1 and CDR2 are LGHNA and YNFKEQ. DNA for the CDR3: TGTGCCAGCAGCCAAGATTTTGGGGGGGGAGAGACCCAGTACTTC. Residues: CASSQDFGGGETQYF.

J is TRBJ1-1 and V is TRBV7-9, with D unclear. Germline CDR1 is SEHNR and CDR2 is FQNEAQ (reference sequence). V shed 2 bases and J shed 1 base, with 8 bases lying between them. The CDR3 is made up of 14 amino acids. The CDR3 protein is CASSLIGRNTEAFF. The CDR3 region has the DNA TGTGCCAGCAGCTTAATCGGGCGGAACACTGAAGCTTTCTTT.

This clonotype was seen only a few times. This CDR3 is CASSPGWTYEQYF. Here the CDR3 DNA reads TGTGCCAGCAGCCCCGGGTGGACCTACGAGCAGTACTTC. The genes are TRBV14 and TRBJ2-7; D is uncertain. The CDR3 totals 13 residues. V lost 4 bases and J lost 2, with 9 bases in between. The germline gives CDR1 SGHDN, CDR2 FVKESK.

This clonotype has only a few counts. The chain carries TRBV12-3 or TRBV12-4 and TRBJ1-2; TRBD1 might be the D (6 bases). The CDR3 totals 14 residues. V gave up 6 bases and J gave up 2 bases, with 13 bases separating them. The CDR3 loop reads CASSGTGSNYGYTF. Written as DNA, the CDR3 is TGTGCCAGCAGCGGTACAGGGAGCAACTATGGCTACACCTTC.

The chain combines TRBV29-1 with TRBJ2-7, with a weak D call TRBD2 (6 bases). V shed 7 bases and J shed 2 bases, with 12 bases lying between them. The CDR3 loop spans 12 amino acids. Germline V lookup: CDR1 SQVTM, CDR2 ANQGSEA. As DNA, the CDR3 is TGCAGCGGCGGGAACGGGGCCTACGAGCAGTACTTC. Translation: CSGGNGAYEQYF.

This clonotype showed up just a few times. For the CDR3, the DNA is TGCGCCAGCCCTTCGGGTCAGCCCCAGCATTTT. Translating gives CASPSGQPQHF. V and J are TRBV5-1 and TRBJ1-5, with D unclear. The CDR3 sequence is 11 residues long. Trimming removed 7 bases at V and 6 bases at J, with 8 bases between. Looked up from germline, CDR1 is SGHRS and CDR2 is YFSETQ.

The count of this clonotype is one. The V call is TRBV29-1, the J call TRBJ2-1; unclear D gene. CDR1 is SQVTM, CDR2 ANQGSEA, per germline. This CDR3 has 15 residues. V lost 0 bases and J lost 4, with 13 bases in between. The CDR3 DNA follows: TGCAGCGTTGAAGATCTGGGTAAGGGATACAATGAGCAGTTCTTC. Translated: CSVEDLGKGYNEQFF.

The CDR3 protein is CASSVNSYYEQYF. As DNA, the CDR3 is TGTGCCAGCAGCGTAAATTCCTACTACGAGCAGTACTTC. The rearrangement joins TRBV9 to TRBJ2-5; D is unclear. The better agreement between TRBJ2-7 and the DNA end casts doubt on the J call. The CDR3 runs to 13 residues. Germline V gene data show CDR1 as SGDLS and CDR2 as YYNGEE.

The rearrangement links TRBV7-9 to TRBJ1-3, with unresolved D. The CDR3 is 14 amino acids. The germline V gene encodes CDR1 SEHNR and CDR2 FQNEAQ (reference sequence). V dropped 4 bases and J dropped 0 bases, with 7 bases sitting between them. CDR3 region: CASSSGISGNTIYF. CDR3 nucleotides: TGTGCCAGCAGCTCGGGCATCTCTGGAAACACCATATATTTT.